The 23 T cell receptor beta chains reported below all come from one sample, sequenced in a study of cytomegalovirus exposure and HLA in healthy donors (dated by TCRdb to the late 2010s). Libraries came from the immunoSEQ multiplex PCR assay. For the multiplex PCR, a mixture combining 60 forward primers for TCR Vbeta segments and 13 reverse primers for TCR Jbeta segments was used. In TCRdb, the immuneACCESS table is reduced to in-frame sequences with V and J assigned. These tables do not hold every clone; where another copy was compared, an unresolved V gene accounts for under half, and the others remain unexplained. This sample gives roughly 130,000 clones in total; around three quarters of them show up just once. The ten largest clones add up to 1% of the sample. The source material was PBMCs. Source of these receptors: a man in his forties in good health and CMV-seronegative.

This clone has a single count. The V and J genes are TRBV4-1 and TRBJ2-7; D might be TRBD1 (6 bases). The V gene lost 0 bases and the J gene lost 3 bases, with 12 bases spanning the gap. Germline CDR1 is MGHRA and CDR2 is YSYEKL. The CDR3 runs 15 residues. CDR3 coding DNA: TGCGCCAGCAGCCAAGATATGACAGGATACTACGAGCAGTACTTC. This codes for CASSQDMTGYYEQYF.

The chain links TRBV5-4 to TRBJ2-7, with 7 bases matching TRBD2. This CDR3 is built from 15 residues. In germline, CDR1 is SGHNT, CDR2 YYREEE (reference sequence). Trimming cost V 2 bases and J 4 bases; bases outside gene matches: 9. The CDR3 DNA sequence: TGTGCCAGCAGCTTCCAAGGGACTACGTCGTACGAGCAGTACTTC. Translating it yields CASSFQGTTSYEQYF.

CDR3 DNA sequence: TGTGCCAGCAGCCGGGACAGGGGCTTCTTCGAGCAGTACTTC. It is translated as CASSRDRGFFEQYF. This chain uses TRBV28 with TRBJ2-7, with 10 nucleotides matching TRBD1. With 6 bases clipped from V and 6 bases from J, the junction kept 8 bases outside the gene matches. The CDR3 has 14 residues. Germline lookup yields CDR1 MDHEN and CDR2 SYDVKM.

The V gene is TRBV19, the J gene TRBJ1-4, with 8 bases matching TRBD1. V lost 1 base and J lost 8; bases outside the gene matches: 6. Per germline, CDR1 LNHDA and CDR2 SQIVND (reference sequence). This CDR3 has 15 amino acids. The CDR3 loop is CASSIGGTGREKLFF. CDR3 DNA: TGTGCCAGTAGTATAGGGGGGACAGGAAGGGAAAAACTGTTTTTT.

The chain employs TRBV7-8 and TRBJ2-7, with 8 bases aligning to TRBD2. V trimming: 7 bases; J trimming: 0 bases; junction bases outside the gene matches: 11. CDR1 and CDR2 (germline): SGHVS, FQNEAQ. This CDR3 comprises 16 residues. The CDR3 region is CASNPLAGLSSYEQYF. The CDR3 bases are TGTGCCAGCAACCCCCTAGCGGGCCTTAGCTCCTACGAGCAGTACTTC.

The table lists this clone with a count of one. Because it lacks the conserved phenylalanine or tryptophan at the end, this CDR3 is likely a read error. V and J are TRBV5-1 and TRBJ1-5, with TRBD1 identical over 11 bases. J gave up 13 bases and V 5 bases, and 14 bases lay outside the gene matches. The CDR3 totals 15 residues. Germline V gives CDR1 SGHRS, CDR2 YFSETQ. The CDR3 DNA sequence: TGCGCCAGCAGTCTGAACCCCGGGACAGGGGGACCACAGCATGTT. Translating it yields CASSLNPGTGGPQHV.

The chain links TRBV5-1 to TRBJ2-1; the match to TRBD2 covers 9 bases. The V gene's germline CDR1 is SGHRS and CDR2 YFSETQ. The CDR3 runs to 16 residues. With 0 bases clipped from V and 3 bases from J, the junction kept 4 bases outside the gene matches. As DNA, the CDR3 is TGCGCCAGCAGCTTGGTAGCGGGAGCGGTCTACAATGAGCAGTTCTTC. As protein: CASSLVAGAVYNEQFF. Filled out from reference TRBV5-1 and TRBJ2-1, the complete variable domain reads KAGVTQTPRYLIKTRGQQVTLSCSPISGHRSVSWYQQTPGQGLQFLFEYFSETQRNKGNFPGRFSGRQFSNSRSEMNVSTLELGDSALYLCASSLVAGAVYNEQFFGPGTRLTVL.

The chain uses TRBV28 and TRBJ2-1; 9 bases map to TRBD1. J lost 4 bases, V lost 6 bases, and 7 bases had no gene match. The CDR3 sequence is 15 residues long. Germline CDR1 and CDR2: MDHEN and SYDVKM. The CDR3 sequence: CASSPGTGIYNEQFF. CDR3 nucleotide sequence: TGTGCCAGCAGCCCCGGGACAGGGATATACAATGAGCAGTTCTTC.

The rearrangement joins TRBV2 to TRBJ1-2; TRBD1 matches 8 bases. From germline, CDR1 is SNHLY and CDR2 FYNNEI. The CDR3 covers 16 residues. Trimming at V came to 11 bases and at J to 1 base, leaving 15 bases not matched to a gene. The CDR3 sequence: CASKADRAPFNYGYTF. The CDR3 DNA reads TGTGCCTCAAAAGCGGACAGGGCCCCCTTTAACTATGGCTACACCTTC.

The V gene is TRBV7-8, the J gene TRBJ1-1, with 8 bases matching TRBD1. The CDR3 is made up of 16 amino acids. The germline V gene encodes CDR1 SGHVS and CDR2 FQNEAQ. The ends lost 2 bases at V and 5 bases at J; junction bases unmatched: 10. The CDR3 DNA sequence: TGTGCCAGCAGCTTAATGCCGGGACAGGTGGGGACTGAAGCTTTCTTT. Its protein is CASSLMPGQVGTEAFF. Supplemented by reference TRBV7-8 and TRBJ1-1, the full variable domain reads GAGVSQSPRYKVAKRGQDVALRCDPISGHVSLFWYQQALGQGPEFLTYFQNEAQLDKSGLPSDRFFAERPEGSVSTLKIQRTQQEDSAVYLCASSLMPGQVGTEAFFGQGTRLTVV.

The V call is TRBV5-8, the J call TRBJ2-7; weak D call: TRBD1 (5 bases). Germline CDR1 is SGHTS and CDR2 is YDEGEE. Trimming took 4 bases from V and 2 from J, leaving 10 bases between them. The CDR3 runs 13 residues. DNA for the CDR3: TGTGCCAGCAGCAACAGGATTACCTACGAGCAGTACTTC. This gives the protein CASSNRITYEQYF.

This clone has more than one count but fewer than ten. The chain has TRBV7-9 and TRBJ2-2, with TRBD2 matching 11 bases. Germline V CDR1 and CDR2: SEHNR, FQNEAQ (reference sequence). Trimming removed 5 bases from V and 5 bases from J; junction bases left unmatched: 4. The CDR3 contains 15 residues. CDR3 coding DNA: TGTGCCAGCAGCGGGCGACTAGCGGGAACCGGGGAGCTGTTTTTT. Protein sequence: CASSGRLAGTGELFF.

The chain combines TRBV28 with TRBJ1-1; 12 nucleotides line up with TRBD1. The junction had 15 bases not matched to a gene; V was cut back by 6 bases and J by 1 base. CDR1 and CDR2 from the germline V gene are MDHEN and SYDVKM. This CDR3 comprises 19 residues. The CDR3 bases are TGTGCCAGCAGCCTAGATCCGGGACAGGGGGCCTCTGAGAACACTGAAGCTTTCTTT. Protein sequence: CASSLDPGQGASENTEAFF.

CDR3 sequence: CASSEQAGILYQETQYF. Written as DNA, the CDR3 is TGTGCCAGCAGTGAACAAGCAGGTATCCTGTACCAAGAGACCCAGTACTTC. This chain uses TRBV6-1 with TRBJ2-5; no firm D call. Trimming left V 2 bases short and J 0 bases short, with 16 bases between. CDR1 MNHNS and CDR2 SASEGT come from the germline V gene. CDR3 length: 17 residues.

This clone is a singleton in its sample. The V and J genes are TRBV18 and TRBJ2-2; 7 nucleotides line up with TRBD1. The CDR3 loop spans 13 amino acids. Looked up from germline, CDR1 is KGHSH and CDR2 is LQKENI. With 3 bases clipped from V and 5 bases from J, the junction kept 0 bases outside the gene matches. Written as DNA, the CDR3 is TGTGCCAGCTCACCGGGACAGACCGGGGAGCTGTTTTTT. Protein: CASSPGQTGELFF.

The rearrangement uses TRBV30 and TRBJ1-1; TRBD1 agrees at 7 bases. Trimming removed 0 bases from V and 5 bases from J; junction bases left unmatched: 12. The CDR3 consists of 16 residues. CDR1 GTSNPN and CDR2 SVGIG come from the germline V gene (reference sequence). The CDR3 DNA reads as TGTGCCTGGAGTGTTCTAATGGGAACAGGGGTAACTGAAGCTTTCTTT. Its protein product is CAWSVLMGTGVTEAFF.

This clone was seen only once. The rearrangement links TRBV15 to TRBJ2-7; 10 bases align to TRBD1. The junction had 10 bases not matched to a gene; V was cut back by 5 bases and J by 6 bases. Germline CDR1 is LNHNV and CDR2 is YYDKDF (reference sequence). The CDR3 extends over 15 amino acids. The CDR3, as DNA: TGTGCCACCAGCCACTCACCGGGACAGGGGTCCGAGCAGTACTTC. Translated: CATSHSPGQGSEQYF.

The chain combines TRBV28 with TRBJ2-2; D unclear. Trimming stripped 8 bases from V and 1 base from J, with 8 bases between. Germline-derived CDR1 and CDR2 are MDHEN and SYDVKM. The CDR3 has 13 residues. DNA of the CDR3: TGTGCCAGCCCCCGGGTGAACACCGGGGAGCTGTTTTTT. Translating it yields CASPRVNTGELFF.

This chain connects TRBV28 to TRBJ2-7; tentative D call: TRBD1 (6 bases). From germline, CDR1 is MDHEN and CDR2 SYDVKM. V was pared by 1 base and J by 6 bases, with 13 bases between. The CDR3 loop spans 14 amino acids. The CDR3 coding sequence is TGTGCCAGCAGTTTATCAGGGGCCAACGGCGAGCAGTACTTC. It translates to CASSLSGANGEQYF.

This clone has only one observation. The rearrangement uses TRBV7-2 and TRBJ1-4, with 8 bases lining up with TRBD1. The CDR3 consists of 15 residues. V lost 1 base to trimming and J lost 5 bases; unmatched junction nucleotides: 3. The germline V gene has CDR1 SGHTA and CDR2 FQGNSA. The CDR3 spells CASSLGDRRNEKLFF. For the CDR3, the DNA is TGTGCCAGCAGCTTAGGGGACAGGCGGAATGAAAAACTGTTTTTT.

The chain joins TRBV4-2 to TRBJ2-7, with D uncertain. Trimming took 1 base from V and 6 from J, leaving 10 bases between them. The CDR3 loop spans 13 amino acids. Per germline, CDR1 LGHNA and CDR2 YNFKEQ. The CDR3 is CASSQGATSEQYF. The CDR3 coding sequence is TGTGCCAGCAGCCAAGGGGCGACCTCCGAGCAGTACTTC.

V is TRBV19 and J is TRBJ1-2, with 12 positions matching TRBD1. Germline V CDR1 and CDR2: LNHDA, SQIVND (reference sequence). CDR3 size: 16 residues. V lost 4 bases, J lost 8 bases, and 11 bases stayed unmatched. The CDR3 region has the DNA TGTGCCAGTAGTACATCGGCGGGACAGGGGGCCTCGGGCTACACCTTC. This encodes CASSTSAGQGASGYTF.

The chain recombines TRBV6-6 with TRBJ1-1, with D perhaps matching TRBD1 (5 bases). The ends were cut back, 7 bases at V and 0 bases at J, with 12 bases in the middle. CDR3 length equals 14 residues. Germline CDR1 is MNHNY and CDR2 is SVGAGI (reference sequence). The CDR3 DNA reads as TGTGCCAGCACTTTGGGGCTTCTGAACACTGAAGCTTTCTTT. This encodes CASTLGLLNTEAFF.